The present entry profiles one TCR beta chain with its context. Its specificity is unknown. The data stem from a study of response to subunit inactivated influenza vaccine. Overall study findings and caveats: After each seasonal influenza vaccination, few new T cells are recruited, the authors suggested.

Germline assignment: CDR1 MDHEN and CDR2 SYDVKM. V lost 8 bases and J 0 bases, leaving 8 bases between the germline ends. The CDR3 loop spans 14 amino acids. TCRdb independently ran MiXCR on the RT-PCR reads; one entry per CDR3 protein. The repertoire consists of 600,000 to 850,000 distinct CDR3 sequences, with around 15% occurring once and the leading ten covering 7.6%. V gene TRBV28 combines with J gene TRBJ2-6; D gene ambiguous. This sequence originates from a man aged 45-65 years who received an inactivated influenza vaccine. This material consisted of PBMCs from blood, taken less than 15 days before vaccination. The CDR3 nucleotides read TGTGCCAGCGCCCAGGCCTCTGGGGCCAACGTCCTGACTTTC. Residues: CASAQASGANVLTF.